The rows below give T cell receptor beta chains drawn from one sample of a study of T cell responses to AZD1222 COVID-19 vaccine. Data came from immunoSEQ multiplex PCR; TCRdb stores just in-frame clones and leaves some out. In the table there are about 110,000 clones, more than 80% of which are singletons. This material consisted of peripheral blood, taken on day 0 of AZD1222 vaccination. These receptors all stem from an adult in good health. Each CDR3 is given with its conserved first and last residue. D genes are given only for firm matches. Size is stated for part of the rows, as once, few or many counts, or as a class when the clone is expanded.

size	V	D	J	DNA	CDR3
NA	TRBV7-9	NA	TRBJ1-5	TGTGCCAGCAGCTTGGGGGGGATAAGCAATCAGCCCCAGCATTTT	CASSLGGISNQPQHF
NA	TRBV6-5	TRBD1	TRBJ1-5	TGTGCCAGCAGGAAAGGGGGCGGCAATCAGCCCCAGCATTTT	CASRKGGGNQPQHF
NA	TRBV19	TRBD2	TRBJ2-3	TGTGCCACGGGAGGGGGACTAGCGGGAGATACGCAGTATTTT	CATGGGLAGDTQYF
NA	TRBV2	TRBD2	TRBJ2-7	TGTGCCAGCAGTGAAAGGACTAGCGGGAGTCGCGAGCAGTACTTC	CASSERTSGSREQYF
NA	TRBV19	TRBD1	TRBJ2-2	TGTGCCAGTAGTATCCGAGGACAGGGGGCGTCCGACGGCGGGGAGCTGTTTTTT	CASSIRGQGASDGGELFF
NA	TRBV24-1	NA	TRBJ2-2	TGTGCCACCAGTGATTTGTTCGGAACCGGGGAGCTGTTTTTT	CATSDLFGTGELFF
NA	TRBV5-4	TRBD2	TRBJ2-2	TGTGCCAGCAGCTTGGGCCTAGCGGGAGGGGCCGGGGAGCTGTTTTTT	CASSLGLAGGAGELFF
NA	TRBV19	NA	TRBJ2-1	TGTGCCAGTACGCTCAGAAGCTCCTACAATGAGCAGTTCTTC	CASTLRSSYNEQFF
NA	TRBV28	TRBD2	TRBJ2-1	TGTGCCAGCAGTGCCATTAGCGGGAGGGCCTTTAATGAGCAGTTCTTC	CASSAISGRAFNEQFF
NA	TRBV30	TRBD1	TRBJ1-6	TGTGCCTGGAGGGCGGGGGACAGGGTCTCACCCCTCCACTTT	CAWRAGDRVSPLHF
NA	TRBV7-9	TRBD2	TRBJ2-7	TGTGCCAGCAGCCGCACCGGGACTAGTACCGGCGAGCAGTACTTC	CASSRTGTSTGEQYF
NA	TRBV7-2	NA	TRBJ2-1	TGTGCCAGCAGCTTAGACGACGGCTTTCGGTTCTTC	CASSLDDGFRFF
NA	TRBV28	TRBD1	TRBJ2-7	TGTGCCAGCAGTTTAAGGGGGCCCTACGAGCAGTACTTC	CASSLRGPYEQYF
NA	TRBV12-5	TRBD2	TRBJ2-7	TGTGCTAGTGGTTTGGTACACGCCGGGAGGACCCACGAGCAGTACTTC	CASGLVHAGRTHEQYF
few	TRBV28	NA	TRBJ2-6	TGTGCCAGCGGCTCGAGGATCGGGGCCAACGTCCTGACTTTC	CASGSRIGANVLTF
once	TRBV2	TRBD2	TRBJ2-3	TGTGCCAGCAGTGTAAGTCAGACTAGCGGGAGCACAGATACGCAGTATTTT	CASSVSQTSGSTDTQYF
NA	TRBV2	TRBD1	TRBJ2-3	TGTGCCAGCAGGTTGGGGGACAGGGTTGGGGATACGCAGTATTTT	CASRLGDRVGDTQYF
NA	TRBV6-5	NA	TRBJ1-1	TGTGCCAGCACCAATGACAACTATGAAGCTTTCTTT	CASTNDNYEAFF
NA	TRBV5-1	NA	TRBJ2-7	TGCGCCAGCAGCTTGGAAGGGGGGATCCTCGCGGAGCAGTACTTC	CASSLEGGILAEQYF
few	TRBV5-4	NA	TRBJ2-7	TGTGCCAGCAGCTTGGGGTTAGCGGATAAGTACGAGCAGTACTTC	CASSLGLADKYEQYF
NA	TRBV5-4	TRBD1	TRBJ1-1	TGTGCCAGCAGCTTAGACAGGGGGCTGAACACTGAAGCTTTCTTT	CASSLDRGLNTEAFF
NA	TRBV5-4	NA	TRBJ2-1	TGTGCCAGCAGCTCCCTCGGCCTCAGAGGCTCCTACAATGAGCAGTTCTTC	CASSSLGLRGSYNEQFF
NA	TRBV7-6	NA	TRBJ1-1	TGTGCCAGCAGTCCCACATACATGAACACTGAAGCTTTCTTT	CASSPTYMNTEAFF
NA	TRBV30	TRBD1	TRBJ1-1	TGTGCCTGGAGTCCTCCTGACAGGGACAGCGAAGCTTTCTTT	CAWSPPDRDSEAFF
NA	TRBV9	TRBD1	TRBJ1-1	TGTGCCAGCAGCGTAGGGCTGGGGACAGGGGGCCGCACTGAAGCTTTCTTT	CASSVGLGTGGRTEAFF
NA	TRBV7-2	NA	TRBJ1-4	TGTGCCAGCAGCTTAGGGCCCCGGTATGAAAAACTGTTTTTT	CASSLGPRYEKLFF
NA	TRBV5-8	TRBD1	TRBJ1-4	TGTGCCAGCAGCTTGAAGGGGGCGAAGAATGAAAAACTGTTTTTT	CASSLKGAKNEKLFF
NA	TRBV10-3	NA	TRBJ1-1	TGTGCCATCAGGGGACACCCGAACACTGAAGCTTTCTTT	CAIRGHPNTEAFF
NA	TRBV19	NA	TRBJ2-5	TGTGCCAGTAGTATAAACAGGGAAGAGACCCAGTACTTC	CASSINREETQYF
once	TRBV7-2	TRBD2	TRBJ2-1	TGTGCCAGCAGCCCCCCCCCGGGGAGGGTACTGGGAAATGAGCAGTTCTTC	CASSPPPGRVLGNEQFF
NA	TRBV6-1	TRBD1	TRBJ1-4	TGTGCCAGCAGTGATCCGGGACAGGGGACTGTTCGGGAAAAACTGTTTTTT	CASSDPGQGTVREKLFF
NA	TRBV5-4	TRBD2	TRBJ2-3	TGTGCCAGCAGTTTGCTAGCGGGAGGGCCGAGTACAGATACGCAGTATTTT	CASSLLAGGPSTDTQYF
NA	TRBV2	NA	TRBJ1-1	TGTGCCAGCAGTTTGACCGTGGCTGAAGCTTTCTTT	CASSLTVAEAFF
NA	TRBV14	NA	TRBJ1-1	TGTGCCAGCAGCCAAGTCGGTGGCGGCACTGAAGCTTTCTTT	CASSQVGGGTEAFF
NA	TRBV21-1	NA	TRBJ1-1	TGTGCCAGCAGCAAAGCGGAGACACGGAGCCCTGAAGCTTTCTTT	CASSKAETRSPEAFF
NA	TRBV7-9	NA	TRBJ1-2	TGTGCCAGCAGCTTAGTACACGGGCTGGGTCCTAACTATGGCTACACCTTC	CASSLVHGLGPNYGYTF
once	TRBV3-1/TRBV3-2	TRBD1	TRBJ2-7	TGTGCCAGCAGCCTCGACAGGGCTTCCTACGAGCAGTACTTC	CASSLDRASYEQYF
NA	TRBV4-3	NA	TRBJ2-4	TGCGCCAGCAGCCCCACCCCACAGGGTCAGGGCATTCAGTACTTC	CASSPTPQGQGIQYF
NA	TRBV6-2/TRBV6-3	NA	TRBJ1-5	TGTGCCAGCAGTTTCTTCAGGGGAGAGCGGCAGCCCCAGCATTTT	CASSFFRGERQPQHF
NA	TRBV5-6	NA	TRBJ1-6	TGTGCCAGCAGCTCGTGGGGTCGCGATAATTCACCCCTCCACTTT	CASSSWGRDNSPLHF
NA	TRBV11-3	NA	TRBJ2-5	TGTGCCAGCAGCCTGGACGGCGAAGGGACCCAGTACTTC	CASSLDGEGTQYF
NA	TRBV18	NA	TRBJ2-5	TGTGCCAGCTCACCCCCGACAGGTCGAGAGACCCAGTACTTC	CASSPPTGRETQYF
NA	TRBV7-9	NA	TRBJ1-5	TGTGCCAGCAGCCCCCATGGGGGAGGCAATCAGCCCCAGCATTTT	CASSPHGGGNQPQHF
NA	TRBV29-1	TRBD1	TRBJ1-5	TGCAGCGTTGGGACAGGGCTTACTCAGCCCCAGCATTTT	CSVGTGLTQPQHF
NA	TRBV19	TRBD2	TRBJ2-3	TGTGCCAGTAGTTTGAGCGGGAGGCTCACAGATACGCAGTATTTT	CASSLSGRLTDTQYF
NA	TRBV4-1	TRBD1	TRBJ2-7	TGCGCCAGCAGCCAAGGCCGGGACAGAAACTACGAGCAGTACTTC	CASSQGRDRNYEQYF
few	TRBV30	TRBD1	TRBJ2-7	TGTGCCTGGAGTTATGATACGACAGGGGTCATTTCTTACGAGCAGTACTTC	CAWSYDTTGVISYEQYF
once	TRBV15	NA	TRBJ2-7	TGTGCCACCAGCAGAGCCCAATACGAGCAGTACTTC	CATSRAQYEQYF
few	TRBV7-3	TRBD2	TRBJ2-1	TGTGCCAGCAGCCTGTATGCGACTAGCGGGGTCTACAATGAGCAGTTCTTC	CASSLYATSGVYNEQFF
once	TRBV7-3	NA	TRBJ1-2	TGTGCCAGCAGCCCGTCGACAGGACCTACGGCCGGCTACACCTTC	CASSPSTGPTAGYTF
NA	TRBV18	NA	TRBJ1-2	TGTGCCAGCTCACCGTCTCAGGGCCCAGGCTATGGCTACACCTTC	CASSPSQGPGYGYTF
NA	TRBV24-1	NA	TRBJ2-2	TGTGCCACGGACGGCAACACCGGGGAGCTGTTTTTT	CATDGNTGELFF